These 31 T cell receptor beta chains share one sample of origin, sequenced in a study of shared clonotypes between healthy human individuals. Profiling relied on immunoSEQ multiplex PCR, and the TCRdb table lists in-frame clones only, not all of them. This table has roughly 2.6 million clones, roughly nine tenths appearing once. Material for sequencing was naive CD4+ T cells sorted from blood. Indicated subset: CD45RA+ positively selected. These receptors were taken from a man aged 18-30 years in good health.

This chain connects TRBV19 to TRBJ1-5, with unresolved D. Trimming pared 5 bases from V and 3 bases from J, leaving 5 bases between. This CDR3 comprises 12 residues. Per germline, CDR1 LNHDA and CDR2 SQIVND (reference sequence). The CDR3 coding sequence is TGTGCCAGTAGTGTTAACAATCAGCCCCAGCATTTT. Translated: CASSVNNQPQHF.

The genes are TRBV7-2 and TRBJ2-1; D possibly corresponds to TRBD1 (6 bases). Germline V CDR1 and CDR2: SGHTA, FQGNSA. This CDR3 has 13 residues. The V gene lost 11 bases and the J gene lost 7 bases, with 18 bases spanning the gap. CDR3 region: CASSWGQRNEQFF. CDR3 coding DNA: TGTGCCTCCTCCTGGGGGCAGAGAAATGAGCAGTTCTTC.

This rearrangement joins TRBV25-1 to TRBJ2-5; 13 bases are a match to TRBD2. CDR3 length: 18 amino acids. From germline, CDR1 is MGHDK and CDR2 SYGVNS. Losses at the gene ends were 5 bases for V and 5 bases for J; bases not matched to a gene: 14. This CDR3 reads CASSPSWGTSGVGETQYF. CDR3 sequence (DNA): TGTGCCAGCAGTCCCTCCTGGGGGACTAGCGGGGTCGGGGAGACCCAGTACTTC.

This clone showed up just once. This chain connects TRBV5-1 to TRBJ2-5; D is undetermined. The CDR3 has 13 amino acids. CDR1 and CDR2 (germline): SGHRS, YFSETQ. V was shortened by 0 bases and J by 5 bases, with 8 bases between the two germline ends. CDR3: CASSLVDRETQYF. Written as DNA, the CDR3 is TGCGCCAGCAGCTTGGTCGATCGGGAGACCCAGTACTTC.

V and J are TRBV6-1 and TRBJ2-7; a weak D match, TRBD1 (7 bases). Germline CDR1 is MNHNS and CDR2 is SASEGT. V lost 3 bases and J lost 2, with 14 bases in between. The CDR3 is made up of 15 amino acids. CDR3 nucleotide sequence: TGTGCCAGCAGTGAGGCTGCGGGACAGCCCTACGAGCAGTACTTC. Residues: CASSEAAGQPYEQYF.

The chain recombines TRBV7-9 with TRBJ2-5; D not resolved. The CDR3 length is 14 residues. Germline loops: CDR1 SEHNR, CDR2 FQNEAQ (reference sequence). With 3 bases removed from V and 1 base from J, the gap between germline ends came to 9 bases. The CDR3 DNA follows: TGTGCCAGCAGCTTTATGACAATCCAAGAGACCCAGTACTTC. Translating gives CASSFMTIQETQYF.

A word on this clone: The germline gene is not matched at one end of the junction; a read error may be the cause. The J gene is TRBJ1-2, the V gene TRBV7-7; TRBD1 aligns across 10 bases. The CDR3 contains 17 residues. Germline-derived CDR1 and CDR2 are SSHAT and FNYEAQ (reference sequence). CDR3 protein: CASSATRDRGLRNGYTF. In DNA, the CDR3 is TGTGCTAGCAGCGCCACCCGAGACAGGGGGCTGAGGAATGGCTACACCTTC.

The gene calls are TRBV7-8 and TRBJ2-1, with 7 nucleotides matching TRBD1. Per the germline V gene, CDR1 is SGHVS and CDR2 is FQNEAQ. With V trimmed by 0 bases and J by 3 bases, 5 bases remained unmatched. The CDR3 is 16 residues long. CDR3 amino acids: CASSLAGTVGYNEQFF. The CDR3 nucleotides read TGTGCCAGCAGCTTAGCGGGGACAGTCGGCTACAATGAGCAGTTCTTC.

The chain recombines TRBV29-1 with TRBJ2-5; a weak D match, TRBD1 (6 bases). The CDR3 loop spans 13 amino acids. CDR1 SQVTM and CDR2 ANQGSEA come from the germline V gene. Trimming stripped 7 bases from V and 5 bases from J, with 17 bases between. CDR3 amino acids: CSAAQGRWETQYF. The DNA for the CDR3 is TGCAGCGCAGCCCAGGGGCGGTGGGAGACCCAGTACTTC.

V usage is TRBV6-5 and J usage is TRBJ2-2; D gene ambiguous. The CDR3 has 14 residues. Germline CDR1 and CDR2: MNHEY and SVGAGI. Trimming took 5 bases from V and 0 from J, leaving 7 bases between them. CDR3 DNA sequence: TGTGCCAGCAGTAGGAACACGAACACCGGGGAGCTGTTTTTT. Amino acids: CASSRNTNTGELFF.

The rearrangement uses TRBV19 and TRBJ1-4; TRBD1 matches at 7 bases. The CDR3 length is 14 residues. The germline V gene has CDR1 LNHDA and CDR2 SQIVND (reference sequence). V trimming: 5 bases; J trimming: 3 bases; junction bases outside the gene matches: 3. CDR3 sequence reads: CASSAGTANEKLFF. CDR3 sequence (DNA): TGTGCCAGTAGTGCCGGGACAGCTAATGAAAAACTGTTTTTT.

The chain links TRBV6-5 to TRBJ2-7, with TRBD2 identical over 10 bases. The CDR3 is made up of 15 amino acids. Germline CDR1 MNHEY, CDR2 SVGAGI. With 0 bases clipped from V and 6 bases from J, the junction kept 5 bases outside the gene matches. CDR3 region: CASSYSGLASSEQYF. The CDR3 bases are TGTGCCAGCAGTTACTCGGGACTAGCGTCTTCCGAGCAGTACTTC.

V gene TRBV6-6 combines with J gene TRBJ2-1; no definite D call. Germline values: CDR1 MNHNY, CDR2 SVGAGI (reference sequence). CDR3 length: 14 residues. The V gene lost 7 bases and the J gene lost 8 bases, with 18 bases spanning the gap. DNA for the CDR3: TGTGCCAGCACGACTCGTCAAGGGTCCGATGAGCAGTTCTTC. Its protein product is CASTTRQGSDEQFF.

V and J are TRBV4-1 and TRBJ1-5, with a possible D match to TRBD1 (5 bases). With 1 base removed from V and 7 bases from J, the gap between germline ends came to 14 bases. CDR3 size: 15 residues. Germline CDR1 MGHRA, CDR2 YSYEKL. The CDR3 DNA follows: TGCGCCAGCAGCCAAGCGCCTAGGGACGGCCAGCCCCAGCATTTT. It encodes CASSQAPRDGQPQHF.

A word on this clone: Other DNA sequences of this sample code for an identical CDR3. The V and J genes are TRBV6-1 and TRBJ1-1; D is possibly TRBD1 (6 bases). V was trimmed by 6 bases and J by 1 base, leaving 9 bases between them. This CDR3 spans 13 amino acids. In germline, CDR1 is MNHNS, CDR2 SASEGT. The CDR3 spells CASSPTGNTEAFF. Here the CDR3 DNA reads TGTGCCAGCAGCCCGACAGGGAACACTGAAGCTTTCTTT.

The J gene is TRBJ2-7, the V gene TRBV5-1, with D perhaps matching TRBD2 (6 bases). This CDR3 spans 14 amino acids. Trimming stripped 0 bases from V and 3 bases from J, with 10 bases between. Germline CDR1 and CDR2: SGHRS and YFSETQ. CDR3 in amino acids: CASSLASGLYEQYF. DNA of the CDR3: TGCGCCAGCAGCTTGGCCAGCGGGCTCTACGAGCAGTACTTC. The entire variable domain, with the rest obtained from reference TRBV5-1 and TRBJ2-7, is as follows: KAGVTQTPRYLIKTRGQQVTLSCSPISGHRSVSWYQQTPGQGLQFLFEYFSETQRNKGNFPGRFSGRQFSNSRSEMNVSTLELGDSALYLCASSLASGLYEQYFGPGTRLTVT.

This clone occurred once. The chain couples TRBV30 to TRBJ1-1, with D perhaps matching TRBD1 (6 bases). The germline V gene has CDR1 GTSNPN and CDR2 SVGIG (reference sequence). The V end lost 7 bases, the J end lost 3 bases, and 18 bases lay between the germline ends. This CDR3 has 14 residues. In DNA form, the CDR3 reads TGTGCCTTGGGGAGGGGGAAAATGGACACTGAAGCTTTCTTT. This encodes CALGRGKMDTEAFF.

This chain connects TRBV6-5 to TRBJ2-7; 8 bases agree with TRBD2. CDR1 MNHEY and CDR2 SVGAGI come from the germline V gene. CDR3 length equals 15 residues. Trimming cost V 5 bases and J 5 bases; bases outside gene matches: 11. CDR3 loop: CASSRGIGRADEQYF. The CDR3, as DNA: TGTGCCAGCAGTAGGGGGATCGGGAGGGCCGACGAGCAGTACTTC.

The chain is built from TRBV19 and TRBJ1-2; TRBD1 matches at 10 bases. Germline trimming cut 5 bases from V and 5 bases from J; bases unmatched to any gene: 11. Germline lookup yields CDR1 LNHDA and CDR2 SQIVND (reference sequence). The CDR3 runs to 16 residues. CDR3 residues: CASSAPTGGTNYGYTF. CDR3 nucleotide sequence: TGTGCCAGTAGTGCCCCGACAGGGGGCACGAATTATGGCTACACCTTC.

The V call is TRBV10-1, the J call TRBJ2-1; maybe TRBD1 (6 bases). This CDR3 comprises 14 residues. V was shortened by 0 bases and J by 8 bases, with 11 bases between the two germline ends. Looked up from germline, CDR1 is WNHNN and CDR2 is SYGVQD (reference sequence). Here the CDR3 DNA reads TGCGCCAGCAGTGAGTCGAGCAGGACAGATGAGCAGTTCTTC. This gives the protein CASSESSRTDEQFF.

V and J are TRBV6-1 and TRBJ1-3; D unresolved. The V gene's germline CDR1 is MNHNS and CDR2 SASEGT. V lost 4 bases, J lost 1 base, and 5 bases lay in between. The CDR3 is made up of 13 amino acids. The CDR3 reads CASSVGSGNTIYF. The CDR3 region has the DNA TGTGCCAGCAGTGTGGGATCTGGAAACACCATATATTTT.

The CDR3 DNA sequence: TGCGCCAGCAGCGGGGACAGCCACCAGTATTTT. Translated, it gives CASSGDSHQYF. The rearrangement links TRBV5-1 to TRBJ2-3; 7 bases line up with TRBD1. Germline loops: CDR1 SGHRS, CDR2 YFSETQ. CDR3 length: 11 amino acids. Germline trimming cut 4 bases from V and 12 bases from J; bases unmatched to any gene: 5.

The J gene is TRBJ2-5, the V gene TRBV2, with D possibly being TRBD1 or TRBD2 (6 bases each). The CDR3 consists of 13 residues. Germline assignment: CDR1 SNHLY and CDR2 FYNNEI. The V end was cut by 6 bases, the J end by 4 bases, with 12 bases between. CDR3 bases: TGTGCCAGCAGGAGGGGGGAATCAGAGACCCAGTACTTC. Translated, it gives CASRRGESETQYF.

The rearrangement links TRBV30 to TRBJ1-5; unclear D gene. Per the germline V gene, CDR1 is GTSNPN and CDR2 is SVGIG (reference sequence). V was trimmed by 0 bases and J by 11 bases, leaving 8 bases between them. This CDR3 comprises 11 residues. CDR3 in DNA: TGTGCCTGGAGTGTAGGGAGTACCCAGCATTTT. This codes for CAWSVGSTQHF.

This rearrangement joins TRBV19 to TRBJ1-2; TRBD1 agrees at 7 bases. The V and J ends lost 0 bases and 10 bases, in that order; junction bases with no gene match: 11. The CDR3 sequence is 15 residues long. Per the germline V gene, CDR1 is LNHDA and CDR2 is SQIVND (reference sequence). In DNA form, the CDR3 reads TGTGCCAGTAGTATAGATCTATCAAGGGGGCAGGACTACACCTTC. The encoded protein is CASSIDLSRGQDYTF. Full variable domain (outside the CDR3, taken from reference TRBV19 and TRBJ1-2): DGGITQSPKYLFRKEGQNVTLSCEQNLNHDAMYWYRQDPGQGLRLIYYSQIVNDFQKGDIAEGYSVSREKKESFPLTVTSAQKNPTAFYLCASSIDLSRGQDYTFGSGTRLTVV.

This rearrangement joins TRBV7-6 to TRBJ2-2; TRBD1 is a possible D gene (6 bases). V gave up 2 bases and J gave up 6 bases, with 10 bases separating them. This CDR3 has 14 amino acids. Per germline, CDR1 SGHVS and CDR2 FNYEAQ. This CDR3 reads CASSLTGQPGELFF. In nucleotides, the CDR3 is TGTGCCAGCAGCTTAACAGGGCAGCCCGGGGAGCTGTTTTTT. Variable domain in full (rest from reference TRBV7-6 and TRBJ2-2): GAGVSQSPRYKVTKRGQDVALRCDPISGHVSLYWYRQALGQGPEFLTYFNYEAQQDKSGLPNDRFSAERPEGSISTLTIQRTEQRDSAMYRCASSLTGQPGELFFGEGSRLTVL.

The chain links TRBV10-2 to TRBJ2-5; no clear D gene. Germline values: CDR1 WSHSY, CDR2 SAAADI. Deletions cut 2 bases from V and 4 bases from J, with 8 bases between. CDR3 size: 13 residues. CDR3 DNA sequence: TGCGCCAGCAGTGAGAGGCACCGAGAGACCCAGTACTTC. Translation gives CASSERHRETQYF.

This clone was recorded only once. The J gene is TRBJ1-5, the V gene TRBV21-1. TRBV21-1 is reported as a pseudogene. This CDR3 spans 15 amino acids. Here the CDR3 reads CASSPTRGVLAPQHF. CDR3 nucleotide sequence: TGTGCCAGCAGCCCCACGAGGGGAGTCCTTGCGCCCCAGCATTTT.

V gene TRBV6-6 combines with J gene TRBJ2-7; 7 nucleotides agree with TRBD1. V shed 2 bases, J shed 3 bases, and the junction held 4 bases outside the gene matches. The CDR3 totals 14 residues. Germline V gene sequence: CDR1 MNHNY, CDR2 SVGAGI (reference sequence). CDR3 loop: CASSYLGQNYEQYF. In DNA, the CDR3 is TGTGCCAGCAGTTACCTGGGACAGAACTACGAGCAGTACTTC.

The chain links TRBV5-6 to TRBJ1-6; D call uncertain. The V end was cut by 0 bases, the J end by 8 bases, with 9 bases between. CDR3 size: 14 residues. Germline V gene lookup returns CDR1 SGHDT and CDR2 YYEEEE. As DNA, the CDR3 is TGTGCCAGCAGCTTGGACAGCCCATATTCACCCCTCCACTTT. Translating gives CASSLDSPYSPLHF.

The rearrangement joins TRBV5-1 to TRBJ2-5; 8 nucleotides align to TRBD2. The germline V gene has CDR1 SGHRS and CDR2 YFSETQ. This CDR3 has 16 amino acids. V was pared by 7 bases and J by 5 bases, with 16 bases of the junction left unmatched. CDR3 region: CASVRGGQEPHETQYF. CDR3 DNA: TGCGCCAGCGTCCGGGGGGGCCAGGAACCCCATGAGACCCAGTACTTC.